Each of the 10 T cell receptor beta chains below was sequenced from the same sample in a study of monozygotic twins with inflammatory bowel disease. TCRdb reprocessed the 5' RACE reads, keeping one entry per CDR3 protein, no DNA. Recorded here are some 170,000 distinct CDR3 sequences; the top ten clones represent roughly 2.3%. Specimen: blood. All receptors come from a human donor with ulcerative colitis or Crohn's disease, or a healthy co-twin of an affected twin (not recorded which).

The V call is TRBV12-3 or TRBV12-4, the J call TRBJ2-5; no DNA is available, so the TRBD2 call from TCRdb remains unchecked. The CDR3 is 16 amino acids. CDR3 sequence reads: CASSLALAGGQETQYF.

CDR3 sequence reads: CASSPPPGTGGAAEAFF. The V gene is TRBV12-3 or TRBV12-4, the J gene TRBJ1-1; the TCRdb D gene call, TRBD1, has no DNA to confirm it. CDR3 length equals 17 residues.

The gene calls are TRBV5-4 and TRBJ2-3; TCRdb lists TRBD1, though no DNA is available to test this call. The length of the CDR3 is 15 residues. From germline, CDR1 is SGHNT and CDR2 YYREEE (reference sequence). This chain's CDR3 is CASSLSAGGPDTQYF.

The chain combines TRBV11-1 with TRBJ2-1; TCRdb indicates TRBD2, and absent DNA this call remains unverified. This CDR3 has 16 residues. The germline CDR1 and CDR2 sequences are SGHAT and FQDESV (reference sequence). CDR3 amino acids: CASSLLLAGGLNEQFF.

The chain uses TRBV6-6 and TRBJ2-2; TCRdb lists TRBD1, though no DNA is available to test this call. The CDR3 length is 14 residues. Germline V gives CDR1 MNHNY, CDR2 SVGAGI (reference sequence). The CDR3 region is CASSLAGKPGELFF.

This sequence joins TRBV11-2 and TRBJ2-3; the D call from TCRdb, TRBD2, cannot be confirmed without DNA. The CDR3 sequence is 18 residues long. CDR1 is SGHAT and CDR2 is FQNNGV in the germline V gene. CDR3 amino acids: CASSLPLGAGAGTDTQYF.

The rearrangement links TRBV5-4 to TRBJ2-2; no DNA is available, so the TRBD2 call from TCRdb remains unchecked. Germline V gene data show CDR1 as SGHNT and CDR2 as YYREEE (reference sequence). The CDR3 totals 15 residues. CDR3 loop: CASSPWTGNTGELFF.

The chain employs TRBV20-1 and TRBJ2-2; TCRdb's D call of TRBD2 is untestable without DNA. The CDR3 has 17 residues. Looked up from germline, CDR1 is DFQATT and CDR2 is SNEGSKA (reference sequence). This CDR3 reads CSATYVQAGGLTGELFF.

This sequence joins TRBV20-1 and TRBJ2-7; the TCRdb D gene call, TRBD2, has no DNA to confirm it. This CDR3 spans 13 amino acids. Germline CDR1 and CDR2: DFQATT and SNEGSKA (reference sequence). The CDR3 spells CSAPGGVTYEQYF.

V gene TRBV20-1 combines with J gene TRBJ1-6. Germline V gene sequence: CDR1 DFQATT, CDR2 SNEGSKA (reference sequence). This CDR3 has 13 amino acids. The CDR3 loop is CSAGRDGDSPLHF.